This T cell receptor (beta chain) was identified in a study of immune heterogeneity within non-small cell lung tumors. Multiplex PCR amplified TCR beta CDR3 with 32 V and 13 J primers. TCRdb reprocessed the multiplex PCR reads with MiXCR, giving one entry per CDR3 protein. The sample has about 16,000 distinct CDR3 sequences; more than 30% are singletons. Template came from bulk tumor genomic DNA, at approximately 620 ng per sample. During surgery, each primary tumor gave multiple biopsies spaced as far apart as possible. Undergoing curative surgery were patients whose non-small cell lung cancer was untreated and newly diagnosed. Every donor was a newly diagnosed non-small cell lung cancer patient having surgery with curative intent. The CDR3 totals 15 residues. Germline assignment: CDR1 DFQATT and CDR2 SNEGSKA (reference sequence). V shed 1 base, J shed 6 bases, and the junction held 10 bases outside the gene matches.

Study outcomes and limitations: Locally, T-cell clonality showed a moderate but significant correlation with tumor mutational burden measured at the same site (R approximately 0.36). Identical dominant CDR3 beta clonotypes were found repeatedly across the tumor sites of a single patient, and these appeared alongside high-frequency clones that were unique to particular tumor locations.

A note on this clonotype: As yet, its antigen is unknown.

The TCR sequence derives from a woman aged 45-59 years with non-small cell lung cancer. The V call is TRBV20-1, the J call TRBJ1-2, with 8 nucleotides matching TRBD1. The sample taken for sequencing was lung tumor tissue. Here the CDR3 reads CSARAQGAGGDGYTF. CDR3 bases: TGCAGTGCTAGAGCGCAGGGGGCGGGGGGAGATGGCTACACCTTC.